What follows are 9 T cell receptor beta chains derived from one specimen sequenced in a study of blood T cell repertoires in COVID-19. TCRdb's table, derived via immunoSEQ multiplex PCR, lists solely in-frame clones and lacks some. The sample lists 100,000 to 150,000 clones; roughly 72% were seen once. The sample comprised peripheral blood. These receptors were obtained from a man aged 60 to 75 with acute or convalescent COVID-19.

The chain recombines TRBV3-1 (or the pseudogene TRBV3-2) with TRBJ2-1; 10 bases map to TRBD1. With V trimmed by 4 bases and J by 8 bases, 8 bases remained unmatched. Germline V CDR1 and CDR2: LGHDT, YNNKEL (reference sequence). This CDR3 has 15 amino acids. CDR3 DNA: TGTGCCAGCAGCCTCCGGGACAGGGGAACATATGAGCAGTTCTTC. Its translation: CASSLRDRGTYEQFF.

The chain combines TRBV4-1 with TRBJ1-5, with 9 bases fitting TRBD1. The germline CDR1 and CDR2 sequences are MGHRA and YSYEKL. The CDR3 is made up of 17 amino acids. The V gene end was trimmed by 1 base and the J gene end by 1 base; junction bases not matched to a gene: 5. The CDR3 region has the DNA TGCGCCAGCAGCCAAGTTTTCGGGACAGGGAGCAATCAGCCCCAGCATTTT. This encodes CASSQVFGTGSNQPQHF.

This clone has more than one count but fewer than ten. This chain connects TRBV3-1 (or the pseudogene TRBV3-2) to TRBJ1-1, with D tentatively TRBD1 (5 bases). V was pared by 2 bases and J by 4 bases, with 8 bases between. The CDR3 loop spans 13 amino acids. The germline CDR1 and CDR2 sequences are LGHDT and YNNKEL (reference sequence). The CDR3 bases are TGTGCCAGCAGCCAAAGGGGTTCCACTGAAGCTTTCTTT. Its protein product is CASSQRGSTEAFF.

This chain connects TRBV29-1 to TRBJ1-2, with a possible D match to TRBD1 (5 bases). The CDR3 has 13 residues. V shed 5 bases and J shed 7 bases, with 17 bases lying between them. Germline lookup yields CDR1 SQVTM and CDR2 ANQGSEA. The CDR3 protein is CSVTGVGTGGYTF. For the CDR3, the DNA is TGCAGCGTTACTGGGGTGGGGACTGGTGGCTACACCTTC.

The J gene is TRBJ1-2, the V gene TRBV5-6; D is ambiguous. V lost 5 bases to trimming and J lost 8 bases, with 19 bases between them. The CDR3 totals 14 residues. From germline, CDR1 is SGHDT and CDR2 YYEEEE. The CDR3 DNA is TGTGCCAGCAGTCCAAGGACGGCCGAGCGGGGCTACACCTTC. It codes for CASSPRTAERGYTF.

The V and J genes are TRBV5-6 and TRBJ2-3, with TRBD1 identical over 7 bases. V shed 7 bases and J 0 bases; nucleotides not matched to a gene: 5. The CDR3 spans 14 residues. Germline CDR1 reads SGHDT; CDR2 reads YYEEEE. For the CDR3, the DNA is TGTGCCAGCGGTCCGGGACAGAGCACAGATACGCAGTATTTT. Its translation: CASGPGQSTDTQYF.

The CDR3 is CASSLTIYEQYF. The CDR3, as DNA: TGTGCCAGCAGCCTCACAATCTACGAGCAGTACTTC. The chain recombines TRBV5-6 with TRBJ2-7; no clear D gene. CDR1 and CDR2 from the germline V gene are SGHDT and YYEEEE. CDR3 length equals 12 residues. V was cut by 4 bases and J by 3 bases, with 8 bases left in between.

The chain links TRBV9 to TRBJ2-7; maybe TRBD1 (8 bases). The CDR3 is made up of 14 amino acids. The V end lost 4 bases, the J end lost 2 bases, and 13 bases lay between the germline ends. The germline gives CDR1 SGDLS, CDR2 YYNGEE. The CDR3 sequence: CASSPTGGAYEQYF. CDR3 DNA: TGTGCCAGCAGCCCTACAGGGGGGGCCTACGAGCAGTACTTC.

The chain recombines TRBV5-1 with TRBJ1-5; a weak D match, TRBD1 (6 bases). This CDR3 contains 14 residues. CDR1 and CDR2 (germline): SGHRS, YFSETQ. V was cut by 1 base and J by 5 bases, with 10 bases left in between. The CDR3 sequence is CASSLTAGDQPQHF. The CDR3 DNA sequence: TGCGCCAGCAGCTTGACGGCAGGGGATCAGCCCCAGCATTTT.